The rows below give T cell receptor beta chains drawn from one sample of a study of identical twins. Via MiXCR, TCRdb re-called the 5' RACE reads, giving one row per CDR3 protein. The table lists hundreds of thousands of distinct CDR3 sequences, roughly 20% of them singletons. A further study also used this sample, focusing on T cells expressing NK-cell markers.

Sequencing was done on a sample of PBMCs. The receptors here all came from a woman aged 18-30 years in good health. Both conserved end residues are part of each CDR3. The D gene is left open where the match is weak. Not every row has a clone size; where given, it reads once, few, many or a size class.

D gene	J gene	V gene	clone size	CDR3 protein	CDR3 DNA
TRBD2	TRBJ2-1	TRBV18	-	CASSPAGGLGNEQFF	TGTGCCAGCTCACCTGCGGGGGGGCTAGGCAATGAGCAGTTCTTC
-	TRBJ1-1	TRBV5-1	few	CASSLMRAGTEAFF	TGCGCCAGCAGCTTGATGAGGGCGGGCACTGAAGCTTTCTTT
-	TRBJ2-1	TRBV5-1	-	CASSLARDELVINEQFF	TGCGCCAGCAGCTTGGCCCGGGATGAACTAGTGATCAATGAGCAGTTCTTC
TRBD2	TRBJ2-3	TRBV20-1	few	CSASHPSGTSGGDTQYF	TGCAGTGCTAGCCACCCATCTGGGACTAGCGGGGGAGATACGCAGTATTTT
-	TRBJ2-2	TRBV12-3/TRBV12-4	few	CASSFVPNTGELFF	TGTGCCAGCAGCTTTGTCCCGAACACCGGGGAGCTGTTTTTT
TRBD1	TRBJ1-5	TRBV6-1	few	CASRPGTGYYLPQHF	TGTGCCAGCAGGCCCGGGACAGGGTATTATCTGCCCCAGCATTTT
-	TRBJ1-1	TRBV5-1	-	CASSLWGHSGEAFF	TGCGCCAGCAGCTTATGGGGACACTCTGGTGAAGCTTTCTTT
-	TRBJ1-1	TRBV11-2	many	CASSVRGWNTEAFF	TGTGCCAGCAGCGTCCGGGGGTGGAACACTGAAGCTTTCTTT
-	TRBJ2-5	TRBV30	few	CAWKEWTLDETQYF	TGTGCCTGGAAGGAATGGACACTCGACGAGACCCAGTACTTC
TRBD2	TRBJ2-5	TRBV5-1	-	CASSSLAGEERETQYF	TGCGCCAGCAGCTCCCTAGCGGGAGAGGAACGAGAGACCCAGTACTTC
TRBD1	TRBJ2-7	TRBV10-3	few	CAISRGAGGEQYF	TGTGCCATCAGCAGAGGGGCAGGGGGCGAGCAGTACTTC
TRBD1	TRBJ1-1	TRBV5-1	few	CASSFSGGGVTEAFF	TGCGCCAGCAGCTTTTCAGGGGGCGGGGTGACTGAAGCTTTCTTT
TRBD2	TRBJ2-7	TRBV6-1	-	CASNDPASGVGEQYF	TGTGCCAGCAACGACCCGGCTAGCGGGGTCGGCGAGCAGTACTTC
TRBD2	TRBJ2-1	TRBV20-1	-	CSASAGGHNEQFF	TGCAGTGCTAGCGCGGGGGGTCACAATGAGCAGTTCTTC
TRBD2	TRBJ2-3	TRBV4-1	few	CASSQASGGAEDTQYF	TGCGCCAGCAGCCAAGCTAGCGGGGGGGCTGAAGATACGCAGTATTTT
TRBD2	TRBJ2-1	TRBV6-1	-	CASRTRGSSRNEQFF	TGTGCCAGCAGAACGCGGGGGAGTAGTAGGAATGAGCAGTTCTTC
TRBD2	TRBJ2-4	TRBV10-3	-	CAISPSGILAKNIQYF	TGTGCCATCAGCCCTAGCGGGATACTAGCCAAAAACATTCAGTACTTC
-	TRBJ1-3	TRBV4-3	-	CASGETGSGNTIYF	TGCGCCAGCGGCGAAACAGGGTCTGGAAACACCATATATTTT
-	TRBJ2-7	TRBV14	-	CASSQVGAFTHEQYF	TGTGCCAGCAGCCAAGTGGGTGCGTTTACCCACGAGCAGTACTTC
-	TRBJ1-1	TRBV6-5	many	CASSQDLTEAFF	TGTGCCAGCAGTCAAGATCTCACTGAAGCTTTCTTT
-	TRBJ2-3	TRBV18	-	CASSPRVAGITDTQYF	TGTGCCAGCTCACCCCGAGTGGCGGGGATCACAGATACGCAGTATTTT
TRBD1	TRBJ2-7	TRBV6-2/TRBV6-3	few	CASREGTGRYEQYF	TGTGCCAGCAGAGAGGGGACAGGCCGCTACGAGCAGTACTTC